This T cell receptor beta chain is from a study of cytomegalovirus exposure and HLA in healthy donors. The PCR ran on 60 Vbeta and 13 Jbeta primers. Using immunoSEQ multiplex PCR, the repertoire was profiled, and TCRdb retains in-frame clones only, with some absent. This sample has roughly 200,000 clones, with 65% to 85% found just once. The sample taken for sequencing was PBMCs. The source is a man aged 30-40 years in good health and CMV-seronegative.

CDR3 sequence: CASSPTRTGRTGELFF. In DNA, the CDR3 is TGTGCCAGCAGTCCCACACGAACAGGGCGCACCGGGGAGCTGTTTTTT. J is TRBJ2-2 and V is TRBV27, with a weak D call TRBD1 (6 bases). From germline, CDR1 is MNHEY and CDR2 SMNVEV (reference sequence). V lost 5 bases and J lost 4, with 17 bases in between. The CDR3 runs to 16 residues.